This entry features one TCR beta chain sequence. The CDR3 has 14 residues. Germline CDR1 reads LGHNA; CDR2 reads YNFKEQ. The ends lost 4 bases at V and 5 bases at J; junction bases unmatched: 7. These data originate in a study of blood T cell repertoires in COVID-19. Study-wide background: Samples of COVID-19 (acute and convalescent) were obtained from the United States, Italy and Spain. PBMCs, B-cell-depleted T cells, or T cells provided the cDNA or gDNA that made up the material.

In the source study's methods: From reference gene primer amplification, estimates of nucleated cell counts were derived. Only in-frame clones appear in the TCRdb table, and some are missing; sequencing was by immunoSEQ multiplex PCR. The V and J calls and the clone size are those of that table, but D and trimming were determined from the DNA. Among a few hundred thousand clones, roughly 88% were seen once, and the ten largest hold about 1.5%. The sequence derives from a woman between 40 and 50 years old who had recovered from COVID-19. The specimen sequenced was peripheral blood. This chain uses TRBV4-2 with TRBJ1-2; TRBD1 agrees at 7 bases. The CDR3 DNA follows: TGTGCCAGCAGCCCAGGGGGGCCGAGATATGGCTACACCTTC. It codes for CASSPGGPRYGYTF.